The 28 T cell receptor beta chains presented below share a single source sample, sequenced in a study of radiation and T cells in renal cell carcinoma. The assay was immunoSEQ multiplex PCR, and TCRdb's table has in-frame clones only and misses some. The repertoire holds approximately 100,000 clones, with 80% to 90% as singletons. The sample's time point: baseline pretreatment blood. Indicated treatment: 15 Gy SBRT to primary tumor, nephrectomy 4 weeks later. The specimen was blood, collected from a patient whose treatment included radiotherapy and nephrectomy. These receptors were taken from a man in his forties or fifties with renal cell carcinoma.

The gene calls are TRBV30 and TRBJ1-2, with 7 bases fitting TRBD1. V shed 6 bases and J 2 bases; nucleotides not matched to a gene: 6. The length of the CDR3 is 13 residues. Germline V lookup: CDR1 GTSNPN, CDR2 SVGIG (reference sequence). The CDR3 DNA sequence: TGTGCCTGTACAGGACAGGAGAACTATGGCTACACCTTC. Translated, it gives CACTGQENYGYTF.

The chain recombines TRBV4-1 with TRBJ2-4; D is ambiguous. Germline CDR1 and CDR2: MGHRA and YSYEKL. This CDR3 region has 17 residues. Deletions cut 4 bases from V and 1 base from J, with 17 bases between. The CDR3 DNA sequence: TGCGCCAGCAGCCGACCCACTGACCCACTGGCCAAAAACATTCAGTACTTC. The encoded protein is CASSRPTDPLAKNIQYF.

This clone was recorded only once. The V call is TRBV11-2, the J call TRBJ2-5; 12 bases align to TRBD2. The germline gives CDR1 SGHAT, CDR2 FQNNGV. V lost 6 bases, J lost 5 bases, and 7 bases stayed unmatched. The CDR3 has 15 amino acids. Written as DNA, the CDR3 is TGTGCCAGCAGTCCGGGACTAGCGGGTTGGGAGACCCAGTACTTC. It yields the protein CASSPGLAGWETQYF.

V usage is TRBV10-3 and J usage is TRBJ2-7, with TRBD1 identical over 7 bases. Germline assignment: CDR1 ENHRY and CDR2 SYGVKD. This CDR3 has 15 residues. The J segment lost 7 bases and the V segment lost 3 bases, leaving 12 bases of the junction unmatched. This chain's CDR3 is CAISDAGTVPKEQYF. CDR3 DNA sequence: TGTGCCATCAGTGATGCCGGGACAGTACCTAAGGAGCAGTACTTC.

This chain connects TRBV9 to TRBJ1-1; 9 bases match TRBD1. The CDR3 covers 14 residues. V was clipped by 3 bases and J by 5 bases; unmatched bases: 5. Looked up from germline, CDR1 is SGDLS and CDR2 is YYNGEE. This CDR3 is CASSAGDRETEAFF. CDR3 coding DNA: TGTGCCAGCAGCGCTGGGGACAGGGAGACTGAAGCTTTCTTT.

V usage is TRBV6-6 and J usage is TRBJ1-4; tentatively, D is TRBD1 (5 bases). Germline assignment: CDR1 MNHNY and CDR2 SVGAGI (reference sequence). The V end was cut by 5 bases, the J end by 4 bases, with 14 bases between. This CDR3 is 15 amino acids long. CDR3 sequence: CASSDASGFNEKLFF. The DNA of the CDR3 is TGTGCCAGCAGTGACGCATCAGGGTTTAATGAAAAACTGTTTTTT.

This chain uses TRBV11-3 with TRBJ2-1; 10 bases fit TRBD1. V was clipped by 0 bases and J by 13 bases; unmatched bases: 3. The CDR3 contains 13 residues. CDR1 and CDR2 from the germline V gene are SGHNT and YENEEA. CDR3 protein: CASSLETGGEQFF. The CDR3 bases are TGTGCCAGCAGCTTAGAGACAGGGGGCGAACAGTTCTTC.

V and J are TRBV5-1 and TRBJ2-3; no definite D call. CDR1 is SGHRS, CDR2 YFSETQ, per germline. V lost 0 bases and J lost 2, with 13 bases in between. This CDR3 contains 16 residues. The CDR3, as DNA: TGCGCCAGCAGCTTGGGAGCAGCGTTATACACAGATACGCAGTATTTT. Translating gives CASSLGAALYTDTQYF.

The J gene is TRBJ2-2, the V gene TRBV27; tentative D call: TRBD2 (6 bases). This CDR3 contains 16 residues. The V and J ends lost 4 bases and 5 bases respectively, with 17 bases between them. Germline V gene data show CDR1 as MNHEY and CDR2 as SMNVEV (reference sequence). CDR3 sequence: CASSSHLQAGTGELFF. The CDR3 DNA sequence: TGTGCCAGCAGTTCCCACCTCCAGGCGGGAACCGGGGAGCTGTTTTTT.

The V call is TRBV27, the J call TRBJ2-5; D is perhaps TRBD2 (5 bases). Germline-derived CDR1 and CDR2 are MNHEY and SMNVEV (reference sequence). With 6 bases removed from V and 3 bases from J, the gap between germline ends came to 11 bases. The CDR3 consists of 13 residues. The CDR3 DNA reads as TGTGCCAGCAGACTCCGGGGAAAAGAGACCCAGTACTTC. Its translation is CASRLRGKETQYF.

The CDR3 nucleotides read TGTGCCAGCAGCCCTGACAGGGAAGAGACCCAGTACTTC. This translates into CASSPDREETQYF. The rearrangement links TRBV11-3 to TRBJ2-5; the match to TRBD1 covers 7 bases. This CDR3 has 13 residues. V was clipped by 5 bases and J by 3 bases; unmatched bases: 3. CDR1 is SGHNT, CDR2 YENEEA, per germline.

This clone was seen more than once but under ten times. Other nucleotide sequences from this sample produce the same CDR3. J is TRBJ1-1 and V is TRBV7-9; D may be TRBD1 (6 bases). The CDR3 sequence is 14 residues long. Trimming stripped 5 bases from V and 2 bases from J, with 12 bases between. Germline loops: CDR1 SEHNR, CDR2 FQNEAQ (reference sequence). Here the CDR3 DNA reads TGTGCCAGCAGCCCCCGAGGGGGTAACACTGAAGCTTTCTTT. Protein: CASSPRGGNTEAFF.

The chain links TRBV2 to TRBJ1-3, with 8 bases lining up with TRBD1. CDR3 length: 13 amino acids. J was trimmed by 4 bases and V by 7 bases; bases with no gene match: 3. Germline loops: CDR1 SNHLY, CDR2 FYNNEI. The CDR3 DNA reads TGTGCCAGCATGGACAGGGACGGAAACACCATATATTTT. Translated, it gives CASMDRDGNTIYF. Combining the CDR3 with reference TRBV2 and TRBJ1-3 gives the whole variable domain EPEVTQTPSHQVTQMGQEVILRCVPISNHLYFYWYRQILGQKVEFLVSFYNNEISEKSEIFDDQFSVERPDGSNFTLKIRSTKLEDSAMYFCASMDRDGNTIYFGEGSWLTVV.

This clone occurred once. This chain connects TRBV12-5 to TRBJ2-3; no clear D gene. Trimming cost V 3 bases and J 4 bases, with 5 bases left between them. Germline loops: CDR1 LGHNT, CDR2 FRNRAP. The CDR3 is 12 amino acids. The CDR3 DNA sequence: TGTGCTAGTGGTTTTGGGGCAGATACGCAGTATTTT. This codes for CASGFGADTQYF.

The table lists this clone with a count of one. The V call is TRBV6-1, the J call TRBJ2-2, with D maybe TRBD1 (5 bases). V dropped 5 bases and J dropped 4 bases, with 14 bases sitting between them. Germline-derived CDR1 and CDR2 are MNHNS and SASEGT. This CDR3 region has 15 residues. The CDR3 nucleotides read TGTGCCAGCAGTCCAACAGGTTGGGGCACCGGGGAGCTGTTTTTT. Translation: CASSPTGWGTGELFF.

This clone was detected only once. The J gene is TRBJ1-6, the V gene TRBV2; no firm D call. Per the germline V gene, CDR1 is SNHLY and CDR2 is FYNNEI. The CDR3 sequence is 15 residues long. Trimming pared 4 bases from V and 7 bases from J, leaving 14 bases between. CDR3 bases: TGTGCCAGCAGTGCCCCGTCGGGTTTGAATTCACCCCTCCACTTT. Its translation: CASSAPSGLNSPLHF.

The chain is built from TRBV7-2 and TRBJ2-5, with 7 bases aligning to TRBD1. The CDR3 has 16 residues. CDR1 SGHTA and CDR2 FQGNSA come from the germline V gene. The junction had 11 bases not matched to a gene; V was cut back by 1 base and J by 6 bases. CDR3 DNA sequence: TGTGCCAGCAGCTTAGTTTCAGGGGGTTCGGGAAAGACCCAGTACTTC. Translation: CASSLVSGGSGKTQYF. The variable domain in full, completed from reference TRBV7-2 and TRBJ2-5, reads GAGVSQSPSNKVTEKGKDVELRCDPISGHTALYWYRQSLGQGLEFLIYFQGNSAPDKSGLPSDRFSAERTGGSVSTLTIQRTQQEDSAVYLCASSLVSGGSGKTQYFGPGTRLLVL.

The chain combines TRBV19 with TRBJ1-1, with 8 bases aligning to TRBD1. The junction had 18 bases not matched to a gene; V was cut back by 8 bases and J by 4 bases. The germline gives CDR1 LNHDA, CDR2 SQIVND (reference sequence). The CDR3 has 17 amino acids. CDR3: CASDIPGQVLPGTEAFF. The CDR3 DNA sequence: TGTGCCAGTGATATTCCGGGACAGGTTCTCCCGGGCACTGAAGCTTTCTTT.

The chain is built from TRBV6-1 and TRBJ1-5, with no clear D. V lost 2 bases to trimming and J lost 6 bases, with 11 bases between them. Looked up from germline, CDR1 is MNHNS and CDR2 is SASEGT. The CDR3 has 14 residues. The chain's CDR3 is CASSEIALGQPQHF. The CDR3 region has the DNA TGTGCCAGCAGTGAAATCGCCCTGGGTCAGCCCCAGCATTTT.

The rearrangement links TRBV18 to TRBJ2-3, with D possibly matching TRBD1 (5 bases). The CDR3 is made up of 14 amino acids. V was clipped by 2 bases and J by 3 bases, with 9 bases between them. Germline V gives CDR1 KGHSH, CDR2 LQKENI. In DNA form, the CDR3 reads TGTGCCAGCTCACCAAGTCAGGGAACAGATACGCAGTATTTT. As protein: CASSPSQGTDTQYF.

V usage is TRBV30 and J usage is TRBJ2-5; D not resolved. The CDR3 runs to 12 residues. V shed 1 base and J shed 0 bases, with 3 bases lying between them. Looked up from germline, CDR1 is GTSNPN and CDR2 is SVGIG (reference sequence). As DNA, the CDR3 is TGTGCCTGGAGTGGGTACCAAGAGACCCAGTACTTC. It specifies CAWSGYQETQYF. Filled out from reference TRBV30 and TRBJ2-5, the complete variable domain reads SQTIHQWPATLVQPVGSPLSLECTVEGTSNPNLYWYRQAAGRGLQLLFYSVGIGQISSEVPQNLSASRPQDRQFILSSKKLLLSDSGFYLCAWSGYQETQYFGPGTRLLVL.

The chain combines TRBV5-1 with TRBJ2-1; D gene unclear. Germline V gene lookup returns CDR1 SGHRS and CDR2 YFSETQ. The length of the CDR3 is 15 residues. V was trimmed by 0 bases and J by 1 base, leaving 8 bases between them. As DNA, the CDR3 is TGCGCCAGCAGCTTGGATATGGTTTCCTACAATGAGCAGTTCTTC. This encodes CASSLDMVSYNEQFF.

This clone was counted a single time. V gene TRBV6-1 combines with J gene TRBJ2-7, with D unresolved. V lost 6 bases, J lost 6 bases, and 15 bases lay in between. Germline assignment: CDR1 MNHNS and CDR2 SASEGT. The length of the CDR3 is 13 residues. CDR3: CASSSTPSREQYF. The CDR3 DNA reads as TGTGCCAGCAGCTCCACTCCAAGCCGCGAGCAGTACTTC.

The V call is TRBV10-3, the J call TRBJ1-2; 10 nucleotides line up with TRBD1. Germline loops: CDR1 ENHRY, CDR2 SYGVKD. The CDR3 has 16 amino acids. J gave up 7 bases and V 0 bases, and 8 bases lay outside the gene matches. In DNA form, the CDR3 reads TGTGCCATCAGTGAGTCTGGGGACAGGGGTCTTGGTGGCTACACCTTC. Translating it yields CAISESGDRGLGGYTF.

This clone has a single count. This sequence joins TRBV28 and TRBJ1-4; D not resolved. V was shortened by 3 bases and J by 0 bases, with 5 bases between the two germline ends. The CDR3 length is 14 residues. Germline lookup yields CDR1 MDHEN and CDR2 SYDVKM. The CDR3 DNA follows: TGTGCCAGCAGTTTCGGTGCAACTAATGAAAAACTGTTTTTT. Its translation: CASSFGATNEKLFF.

This chain uses TRBV6-1 with TRBJ2-3; no reliable D call. With 2 bases removed from V and 4 bases from J, the gap between germline ends came to 13 bases. From germline, CDR1 is MNHNS and CDR2 SASEGT. The CDR3 is 15 residues long. In nucleotides, the CDR3 is TGTGCCAGCAGTGAAATAGGAGCTTTGGCAGATACGCAGTATTTT. Amino acid sequence: CASSEIGALADTQYF.

The chain uses TRBV7-9 and TRBJ2-2, with 9 bases lining up with TRBD1. J gave up 8 bases and V 4 bases, and 5 bases lay outside the gene matches. Germline CDR1 reads SEHNR; CDR2 reads FQNEAQ (reference sequence). CDR3 size: 14 residues. The CDR3 DNA reads as TGTGCCAGCAGCTCACAGGGGGCATTGGGGGAGCTGTTTTTT. It is translated as CASSSQGALGELFF.

Note on this clone: At one of its ends the junction is not consistent with the germline gene, which may arise from a read error. This chain joins TRBV7-9 and TRBJ2-7, with 11 bases fitting TRBD2. Looked up from germline, CDR1 is SEHNR and CDR2 is FQNEAQ (reference sequence). This CDR3 is 13 amino acids long. The CDR3 here is CASSLAGGYEQYF. CDR3 nucleotide sequence: TGTGCCAGCAGCCTAGCGGGAGGCTACGAGCAGTACTTC. Variable domain in full (rest from reference TRBV7-9 and TRBJ2-7): DTGVSQNPRHKITKRGQNVTFRCDPISEHNRLYWYRQTLGQGPEFLTYFQNEAQLEKSRLLSDRFSAERPKGSFSTLEIQRTEQGDSAMYLCASSLAGGYEQYFGPGTRLTVT.